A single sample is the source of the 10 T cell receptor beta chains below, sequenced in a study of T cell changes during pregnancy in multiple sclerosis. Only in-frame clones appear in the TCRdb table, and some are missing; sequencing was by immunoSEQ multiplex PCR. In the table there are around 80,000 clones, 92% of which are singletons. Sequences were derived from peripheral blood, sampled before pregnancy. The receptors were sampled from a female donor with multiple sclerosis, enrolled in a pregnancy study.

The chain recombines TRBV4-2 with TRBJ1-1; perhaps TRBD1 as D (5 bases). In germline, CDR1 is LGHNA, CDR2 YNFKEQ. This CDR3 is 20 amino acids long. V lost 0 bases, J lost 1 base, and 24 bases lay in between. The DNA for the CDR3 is TGTGCCAGCAGCCAAGATAGGCGTATCGGAGGGGCCAATTGGAACACTGAAGCTTTCTTT. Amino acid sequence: CASSQDRRIGGANWNTEAFF.

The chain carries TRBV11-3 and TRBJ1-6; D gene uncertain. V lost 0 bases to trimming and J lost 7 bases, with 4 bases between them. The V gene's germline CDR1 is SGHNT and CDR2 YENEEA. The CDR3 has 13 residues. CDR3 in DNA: TGTGCCAGCAGCTTAGACCAGAATTCACCCCTCCACTTT. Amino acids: CASSLDQNSPLHF.

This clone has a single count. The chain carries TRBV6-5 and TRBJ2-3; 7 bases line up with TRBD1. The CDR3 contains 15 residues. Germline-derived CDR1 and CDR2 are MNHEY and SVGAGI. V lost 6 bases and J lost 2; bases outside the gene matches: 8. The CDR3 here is CASRPGTAITDTQYF. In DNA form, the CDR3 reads TGTGCCAGCAGACCCGGGACAGCCATCACAGATACGCAGTATTTT.

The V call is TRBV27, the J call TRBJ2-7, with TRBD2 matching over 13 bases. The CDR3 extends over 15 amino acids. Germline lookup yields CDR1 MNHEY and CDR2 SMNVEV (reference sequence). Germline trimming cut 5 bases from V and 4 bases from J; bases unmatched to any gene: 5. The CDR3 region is CASSPPGLAGYEQYF. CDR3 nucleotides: TGTGCCAGCAGTCCCCCGGGACTAGCGGGGTACGAGCAGTACTTC.

The CDR3 here is CASRGYNEQFF. CDR3 DNA sequence: TGTGCCAGCCGAGGATACAATGAGCAGTTCTTC. V and J are TRBV2 and TRBJ2-1; D gene uncertain. V was cut by 8 bases and J by 4 bases, with 6 bases left in between. CDR1 is SNHLY and CDR2 is FYNNEI in the germline V gene. CDR3 length: 11 amino acids.

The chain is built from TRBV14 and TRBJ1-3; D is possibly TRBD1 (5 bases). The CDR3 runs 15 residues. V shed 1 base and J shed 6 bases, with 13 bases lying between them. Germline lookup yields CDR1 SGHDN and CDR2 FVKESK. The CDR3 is CASSQGGREENTIYF. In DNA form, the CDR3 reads TGTGCCAGCAGCCAAGGGGGCAGGGAAGAAAACACCATATATTTT.

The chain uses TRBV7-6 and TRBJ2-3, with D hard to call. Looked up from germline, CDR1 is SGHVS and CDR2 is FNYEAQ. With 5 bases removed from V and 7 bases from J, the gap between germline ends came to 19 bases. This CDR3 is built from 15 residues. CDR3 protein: CASSEGRRDMHTQYF. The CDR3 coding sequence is TGTGCCAGCAGCGAAGGCAGGCGCGACATGCATACGCAGTATTTT.

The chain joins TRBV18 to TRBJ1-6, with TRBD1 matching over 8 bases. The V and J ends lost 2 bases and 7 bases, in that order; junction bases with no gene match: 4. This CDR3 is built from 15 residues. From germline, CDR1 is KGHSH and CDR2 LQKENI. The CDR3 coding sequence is TGTGCCAGCTCACCAACGACAGGGGTCAATTCACCCCTCCACTTT. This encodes CASSPTTGVNSPLHF. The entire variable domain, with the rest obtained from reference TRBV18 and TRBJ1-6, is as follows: NAGVMQNPRHLVRRRGQEARLRCSPMKGHSHVYWYRQLPEEGLKFMVYLQKENIIDESGMPKERFSAEFPKEGPSILRIQQVVRGDSAAYFCASSPTTGVNSPLHFGNGTRLTVT.

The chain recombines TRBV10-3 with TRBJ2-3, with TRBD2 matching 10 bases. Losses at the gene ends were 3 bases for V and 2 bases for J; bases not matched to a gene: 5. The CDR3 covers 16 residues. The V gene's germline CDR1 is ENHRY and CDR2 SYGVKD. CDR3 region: CAISELAGSFTDTQYF. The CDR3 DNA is TGTGCCATCAGTGAACTAGCGGGATCATTCACAGATACGCAGTATTTT.

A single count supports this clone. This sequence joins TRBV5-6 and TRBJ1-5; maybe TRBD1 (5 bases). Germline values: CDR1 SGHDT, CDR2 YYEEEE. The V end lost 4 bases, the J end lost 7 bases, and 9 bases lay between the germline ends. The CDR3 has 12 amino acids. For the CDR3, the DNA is TGTGCCAGCAGCGCCGGGGGGCAGCCCCAGCATTTT. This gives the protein CASSAGGQPQHF.